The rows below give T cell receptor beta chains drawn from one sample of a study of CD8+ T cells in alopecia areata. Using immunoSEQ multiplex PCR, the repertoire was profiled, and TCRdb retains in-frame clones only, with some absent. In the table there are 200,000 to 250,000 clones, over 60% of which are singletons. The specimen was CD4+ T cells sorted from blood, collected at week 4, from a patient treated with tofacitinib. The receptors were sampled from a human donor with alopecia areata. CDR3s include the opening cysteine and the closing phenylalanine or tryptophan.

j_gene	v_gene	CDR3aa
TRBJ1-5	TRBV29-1	CSVEEVEGSAQHF
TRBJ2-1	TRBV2	CASSAEGGNEQFF
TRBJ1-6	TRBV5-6	CASSRDRENSPLHF
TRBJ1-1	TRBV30	CAWAYGADTEAFF
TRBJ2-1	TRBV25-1	CASSDPNDREQFF
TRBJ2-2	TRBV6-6	CASSHTGELFF
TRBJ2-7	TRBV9	CASSLFLTPSEQYF
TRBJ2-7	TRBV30	CAWTLQGYEQYF
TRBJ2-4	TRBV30	CAWSGAGANIQYF
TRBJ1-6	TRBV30	CAWSRGTSSPLHF
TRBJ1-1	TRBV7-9	CASAPEYGTPQGTEAFF
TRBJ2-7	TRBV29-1	CSVARDRVFYEQYF
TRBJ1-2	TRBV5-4	CASSEGQWGYTF
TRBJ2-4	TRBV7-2	CASSQVGIQYF
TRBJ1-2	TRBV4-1	CASSQHEATANYGYTF
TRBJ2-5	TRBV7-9	CASSRGLAGGSQETQYF
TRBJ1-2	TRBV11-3	CASSLGQPYGYTF
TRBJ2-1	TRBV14	CASTKGPYNEQFF
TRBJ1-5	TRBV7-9	CASSPSRQGNQPQHF
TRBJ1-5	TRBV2	CASSAHGGGNDQPQHF
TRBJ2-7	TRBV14	CASSQWTGGRYEQYF
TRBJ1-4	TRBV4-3	CASSQESQRTGREKLFF
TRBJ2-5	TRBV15	CAVRSTVMRTQYF
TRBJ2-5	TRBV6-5	CASTPDPAETQYF
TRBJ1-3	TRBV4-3	CASSHDYGVSGNTIYF
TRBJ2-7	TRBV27	CASSSLGLASYEQYF
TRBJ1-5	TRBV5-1	CASSLSGDTNQPQHF
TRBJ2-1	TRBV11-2	CASSSRRGGYNEQFF
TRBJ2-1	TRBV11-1	CASSVLAGAYNEQFF
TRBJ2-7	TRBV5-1	CASSLGAAYNYEQYF
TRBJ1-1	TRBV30	CAWVRGEAFF
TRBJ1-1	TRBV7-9	CASSLLNTEAFF
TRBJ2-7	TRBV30	CAWSGIRQGLNYEQYF
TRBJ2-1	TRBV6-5	CASSPWTSYNEQFF
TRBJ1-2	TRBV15	CATSRDRDRAAHGYTF
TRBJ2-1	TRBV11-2	CASSLLTNRGRRNEQFF
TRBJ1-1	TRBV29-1	CSVLDRVNTEAFF
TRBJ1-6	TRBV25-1	CASSEGSLWTGGMTLHF
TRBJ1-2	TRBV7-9	CASSFGTNYGYTF
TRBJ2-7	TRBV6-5	CASSYSVSEQYF
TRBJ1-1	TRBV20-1	CRAGRNTEAFF
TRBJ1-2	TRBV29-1	CSVPGGDHYGYTF
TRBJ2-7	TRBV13	CASRGRGLSYEQYF
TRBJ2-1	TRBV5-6	CASSPVVSGGYNEQFF
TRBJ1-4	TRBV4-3	CASSQDRGRSEKLFF